This T cell receptor (beta chain) was documented in a study of T-cell reconstitution after alpha-beta-depleted transplantation in children. The V and J ends lost 5 bases and 5 bases, in that order; junction bases with no gene match: 9. The germline gives CDR1 MNHEY, CDR2 SVGEGT. The CDR3 extends over 17 amino acids. For TCRbeta, the library was prepared with unique molecular identifiers. In TCRdb, the PCR reads were re-called with MiXCR into one record per CDR3 protein. The sample holds 500,000 to 600,000 distinct CDR3 sequences, 30% to 35% seen once. This specimen consisted of PBMCs from the stem cell graft donor, obtained from the stem cell graft. The chain carries TRBV6-2 or TRBV6-3 and TRBJ2-3; TRBD2 agrees at 14 bases. This receptor was obtained from a human donor who donated a stem cell graft to a child with aplastic anemia. The CDR3 reads CASSPSGTSGRLDTQYF. The CDR3 region has the DNA TGTGCCAGCAGTCCCTCAGGGACTAGCGGGAGACTAGATACGCAGTATTTT.